The entry that follows covers one TCR beta chain sequence. Its antigen is currently unknown. MiXCR, run by TCRdb on the RT-PCR reads, gives a single entry per CDR3 protein. The sample has more than 700,000 distinct CDR3 sequences, over 20% seen once. The record originates from a study of response to subunit inactivated influenza vaccine. Study-wide points: Authors suggested seasonal influenza vaccinations each recruit few new T cells.

The sample was PBMCs from blood, taken around 5 days after vaccination. This receptor was obtained from a man aged 50 to 60 who received an inactivated influenza vaccine.

The DNA of the CDR3 is TGTGCCAGCAGCACACGAAGGATACTAGCGGGGGGCACCTACAATGAGCAGTTCTTC. This gives the protein CASSTRRILAGGTYNEQFF. The chain joins TRBV6-2 or TRBV6-3 to TRBJ2-1; 12 positions agree with TRBD2. The CDR3 sequence is 19 residues long. Germline-derived CDR1 and CDR2 are MNHEY and SVGEGT. The V and J ends lost 6 bases and 2 bases, in that order; junction bases with no gene match: 14.